A selection of T cell receptor beta chains follows, all from one sample in a study of T cells in Graves' hyperthyroidism and ophthalmopathy. TCRdb redid the calling of the multiplex PCR reads with MiXCR, one entry per CDR3 protein. The sample lists about 540,000 distinct CDR3 sequences, about 43% occurring once. Specimen: peripheral blood or thyroid tissue (not recorded which). These receptors all stem from a woman under 30 with Graves' hyperthyroidism. Each CDR3 is given with its conserved first and last residue. The order of the fields is J gene, D gene, clone size, V gene, CDR3 protein, CDR3 DNA. D genes are given only for firm matches. Not all rows give a size; the values are once, few, many and, for expanded clones, a class.

j_call: TRBJ2-7
d_call: TRBD2
clone_size: -
v_call: TRBV29-1
cdr3_aa: CSASGTSGRSSYNEQYF
cdr3_nt: TGCAGCGCCTCGGGGACTAGCGGGCGAAGCTCCTACAATGAGCAGTACTTC

j_call: TRBJ1-2
d_call: -
clone_size: -
v_call: TRBV15
cdr3_aa: CATSRAQGAGYTF
cdr3_nt: TGTGCCACAAGCAGGGCACAAGGGGCTGGCTACACCTTC

j_call: TRBJ2-7
d_call: TRBD2
clone_size: -
v_call: TRBV2
cdr3_aa: CASQPTSGPYEQYF
cdr3_nt: TGTGCCAGCCAACCGACTAGCGGTCCCTACGAGCAGTACTTC

j_call: TRBJ1-1
d_call: TRBD1
clone_size: -
v_call: TRBV11-2
cdr3_aa: CASSSFTGGLTEAFF
cdr3_nt: TGTGCCAGCAGCTCTTTTACAGGGGGCTTGACTGAAGCTTTCTTT

j_call: TRBJ2-5
d_call: TRBD2
clone_size: many
v_call: TRBV11-2
cdr3_aa: CASSSPEGLAGVEETQYF
cdr3_nt: TGTGCCAGCAGCTCCCCTGAGGGGCTAGCGGGAGTGGAAGAGACCCAGTACTTC

j_call: TRBJ2-7
d_call: TRBD1
clone_size: -
v_call: TRBV20-1
cdr3_aa: CSATGTGTNYEQYF
cdr3_nt: TGCAGTGCTACCGGGACAGGGACTAATTACGAGCAGTACTTC

j_call: TRBJ2-5
d_call: -
clone_size: -
v_call: TRBV2
cdr3_aa: CANPDPRDRPNYGRIQETQYF
cdr3_nt: TGTGCCAACCCAGACCCTCGGGACCGTCCTAACTATGGCAGGATCCAAGAGACCCAGTACTTC

j_call: TRBJ2-7
d_call: -
clone_size: -
v_call: TRBV29-1
cdr3_aa: CSVVSGDGTYEQYF
cdr3_nt: TGCAGCGTTGTTTCCGGGGACGGAACGTACGAGCAGTACTTC

j_call: TRBJ2-7
d_call: -
clone_size: -
v_call: TRBV12-3/TRBV12-4
cdr3_aa: CAIQIGGRGSYEQYF
cdr3_nt: TGTGCCATCCAGATAGGGGGTCGCGGGTCCTACGAGCAGTACTTC

j_call: TRBJ1-3
d_call: -
clone_size: many
v_call: TRBV24-1
cdr3_aa: CATSSPAGNTIYF
cdr3_nt: TGTGCCACCAGCTCCCCGGCCGGAAACACCATATATTTT

j_call: TRBJ2-5
d_call: -
clone_size: many
v_call: TRBV7-2
cdr3_aa: CASSLLGGQETQYF
cdr3_nt: TGTGCCAGCAGTCTCCTCGGGGGCCAAGAGACCCAGTACTTC

j_call: TRBJ2-7
d_call: -
clone_size: many
v_call: TRBV6-6
cdr3_aa: CASSALQASYEQYF
cdr3_nt: TGTGCCAGCAGTGCCCTGCAGGCCTCCTACGAGCAGTACTTC

j_call: TRBJ1-4
d_call: TRBD1
clone_size: many
v_call: TRBV7-9
cdr3_aa: CASTGTGGFNEKLFF
cdr3_nt: TGTGCCAGCACCGGGACAGGGGGATTTAATGAAAAACTGTTTTTT

j_call: TRBJ2-6
d_call: TRBD1
clone_size: -
v_call: TRBV12-3/TRBV12-4
cdr3_aa: CASSPSRQGRRTGANVLTF
cdr3_nt: TGTGCCAGCAGTCCGTCCCGACAGGGCAGGAGAACTGGGGCCAACGTCCTGACTTTC

j_call: TRBJ2-2
d_call: -
clone_size: many
v_call: TRBV20-1
cdr3_aa: CSATRRQETAGELFF
cdr3_nt: TGCAGTGCTACCAGACGCCAAGAGACGGCCGGGGAGCTGTTTTTT

j_call: TRBJ2-7
d_call: -
clone_size: many
v_call: TRBV12-3/TRBV12-4
cdr3_aa: CASKPDIISYEQYF
cdr3_nt: TGTGCCAGCAAACCCGACATTATCTCCTACGAGCAGTACTTC

j_call: TRBJ2-2
d_call: -
clone_size: -
v_call: TRBV2
cdr3_aa: CASSYWGASGELSF
cdr3_nt: TGTGCCAGCAGTTACTGGGGGGCGAGTGGGGAGCTGTCTTTT

j_call: TRBJ2-5
d_call: -
clone_size: many
v_call: TRBV6-5
cdr3_aa: CASSSGQGPETQYF
cdr3_nt: TGTGCCAGCAGTTCTGGGCAGGGCCCAGAGACCCAGTACTTC

j_call: TRBJ1-1
d_call: TRBD1
clone_size: -
v_call: TRBV5-1
cdr3_aa: CASRRDRDYAEAFF
cdr3_nt: TGCGCCAGCAGACGGGACAGAGATTACGCTGAAGCTTTCTTT

j_call: TRBJ1-4
d_call: -
clone_size: -
v_call: TRBV7-9
cdr3_aa: CASSHSPTDEKLFF
cdr3_nt: TGTGCCAGCAGCCATAGTCCGACAGATGAAAAACTGTTTTTT

j_call: TRBJ2-7
d_call: -
clone_size: -
v_call: TRBV12-3/TRBV12-4
cdr3_aa: CASRVTGSYEQYF
cdr3_nt: TGTGCCAGTCGGGTCACAGGGAGCTACGAGCAGTACTTC

j_call: TRBJ2-7
d_call: TRBD2
clone_size: few
v_call: TRBV2
cdr3_aa: CASRNGLGLAGPLYEQYF
cdr3_nt: TGTGCCAGCAGGAATGGATTGGGACTAGCGGGACCACTTTACGAGCAGTACTTC

j_call: TRBJ2-7
d_call: -
clone_size: many
v_call: TRBV20-1
cdr3_aa: CSASKGLGSYEQYF
cdr3_nt: TGCAGTGCTAGCAAGGGTCTAGGCTCCTACGAGCAGTACTTC

j_call: TRBJ1-5
d_call: TRBD1
clone_size: -
v_call: TRBV24-1
cdr3_aa: CATSDRDSRDQPQHF
cdr3_nt: TGTGCCACCAGTGACAGGGACAGTAGGGATCAGCCCCAGCATTTT

j_call: TRBJ1-2
d_call: TRBD1
clone_size: -
v_call: TRBV12-3/TRBV12-4
cdr3_aa: CASSPGQGSTF
cdr3_nt: TGTGCCAGCAGCCCGGGACAGGGGAGCACCTTC

j_call: TRBJ2-2
d_call: -
clone_size: many
v_call: TRBV10-3
cdr3_aa: CAISDGAPGELFF
cdr3_nt: TGTGCCATCAGTGACGGGGCTCCCGGGGAGCTGTTTTTT

j_call: TRBJ2-5
d_call: TRBD2
clone_size: -
v_call: TRBV5-6
cdr3_aa: CASSFLEAGGVETQYF
cdr3_nt: TGTGCCAGCAGCTTTCTAGAAGCGGGAGGAGTAGAGACCCAGTACTTC

j_call: TRBJ2-5
d_call: -
clone_size: many
v_call: TRBV13
cdr3_aa: CASSPREAETQYF
cdr3_nt: TGTGCCAGCAGCCCCCGGGAAGCGGAGACCCAGTACTTC